What follows is one T cell receptor (beta chain) and its context. This receptor's antigen is unknown. No base qualities exist here, and no much larger clone lies one base off it. The data were obtained in a study of T cell repertoires in cytomegalovirus infection (dated by TCRdb to the late 2010s). For the wider study: Peptide stimulations targeted recently identified HLA-C-restricted CMV epitopes, whose presentation resists viral immunomodulation, together with well-studied HLA-B-restricted epitopes. The HLA type of each donor mattered for the analysis, because public TCR beta signatures pointed to carriage of CMV infection along with the matching HLA type.

The paper's findings and limits, for the study overall: Carriers of CMV infection plus the relevant HLA type were discriminated by the cumulative frequency of public TCR beta family members in the study cohort and in an independent approximately 340-donor cohort. The ex vivo response was dominated by HLA-C-restricted CMV-specific TCR beta clonotypes, which also provided the single most frequent clonotype in two of eight donors.

TCRdb names Illumina HiSeq 1500 as the instrument used. In-frame beta chains were kept once TCRdb had trimmed the public reads at Q25 with fastp and called clones with MiXCR. Rows with a matching CDR3 protein are joined into one entry that keeps the most common DNA and genes. Across this sample there are just over 450,000 distinct CDR3 sequences, with about 39% seen only once. Jointly, the top ten make up about 45% of the sample. The treatment or condition label here, explained by the study, means: in vitro stimulation with specific CMV peptide epitopes to enrich CMV-specific T cells. For CDR1 and CDR2, the germline V gene lists MGHRA and YSYEKL. CDR3 length: 15 amino acids, cysteine to phenylalanine. Only the CDR3 portion is preserved as DNA: 45 bases, with reading frame beginning at the first base. V has 4 bases trimmed and J has 5 bases trimmed; junction bases matching no gene number 9.

The rearrangement joined TRBV4-1 to TRBJ1-1, with TRBD1 identical over 8 junction bases. The sequencing here drew on cultured PBMCs, taken from culture after CMV antigen stimulation. This TCR came from a human donor in good health (CMV status not recorded). Some clones in this sample may be carry-over from other donors' samples. This receptor carries the CDR3 CASSPTWTGKTEAFF. At the DNA level, the sequence is TGCGCCAGCAGCCCCACATGGACAGGGAAGACTGAAGCTTTCTTT.